The source of this T cell receptor (beta chain) is a study of OX40 agonist ivuxolimab in advanced cancers. Looking at the study overall: Ivuxolimab, which targeted the costimulatory receptor OX40 (CD134), was an agonistic, fully human IgG2 monoclonal antibody. Intravenous ivuxolimab was administered to patients every 2 weeks at six dose levels: 0.01, 0.1, 0.3, 1.5, 3 and 10 mg/kg. Among the roughly 54 dose-escalation patients, 19 had hepatocellular carcinoma, approximately 15 melanoma, 9 renal cell carcinoma and 9 head and neck cancer. The dose-escalation cohort was about 87% male with a mean age of about 54 years, ranging from roughly 23 to 90. Prior anti-PD-1, anti-PD-L1 or anti-CTLA-4 therapy was permitted, and checkpoint inhibitors had been received by about 36% of dose-escalation patients. Partial responses occurred in three dose-escalation patients, of whom one had hepatocellular carcinoma and two had cutaneous melanoma. Peripheral TCRbeta sequencing was intended to test whether TCR sequence diversity was altered and clonal T-cell expansion was caused by ivuxolimab. The paper reports the monotherapy dose-escalation portion (N ≈ 50 patients) of the phase I ivuxolimab trial.

With respect to this clone: Its antigen is currently not known. No quality values exist for individual bases; no much larger clone is one base distant.

Here is what the overall study found, with its caveats: After ivuxolimab, more expanded clones were found on average in CD8+ T cells than in CD4+ T cells. In partial responders in the 0.1-3.0 mg/kg groups, normalized peripheral clonal expansion was found to be among the lowest, especially among CD8+ T cells. The antigen specificity of the clonally expanded peripheral T cells was not determined. Low levels of normalized T-cell clonal expansion were also seen in some patients who did not respond. Clonal expansion of both CD4+ and CD8+ blood T cells was observed from baseline to week 6 at doses 0.1 to 3.0 mg/kg.

Patients with autoimmune disease history or receiving systemic immunosuppression were excluded from the trial. Peripheral blood for TCR sequencing was collected from all dose cohorts at baseline, on cycle 4 day 1, and on cycle 7 day 1. Samples were obtained from an open-label, multicenter, first-in-human phase I dose-escalation trial of ivuxolimab. Adults with locally advanced or metastatic melanoma, renal cell carcinoma, hepatocellular carcinoma or head and neck squamous cell carcinoma were enrolled in the trial. Before TCR sequencing, CD4+ and CD8+ T cells were separately sorted from peripheral blood. To sequence the TCRbeta CDR3 region, genomic DNA was isolated from the sorted cells. The immunoSEQ Assay was used to sequence the TCRbeta CDR3 regions. The immuneACCESS repertoire file appears here via TCRdb, limited to in-frame rearrangements. These files lack a portion of the clones; in checked studies, under half of the deficit traces to unresolved V genes, and the cause of the others is not known. The sample table shows 40,000 to 50,000 clones, and around 85% are seen once. Of the sample, around half falls within the top ten clones.

This TCR derives from an adult with an advanced solid tumor such as melanoma, head and neck, liver or kidney cancer. Sequenced here: CD4+ or CD8+ T cells sorted from blood, sampled in a trial of the OX40 agonist ivuxolimab.

The DNA sequence follows: TGCGCCAGCAGCTTCGCCACAGGGATACCTAGCTCCTACGAGCAGTACTTC. This yields the protein CASSFATGIPSSYEQYF. The chain is encoded by TRBV5-1 joined to TRBJ2-7; the best D guess is TRBD1, with 6 bases matching. Deletion took 2 bases off V and 0 bases off J, with a span of 18 bases between the germline ends. Based on the germline V gene, the CDR1 and CDR2 sequences are SGHRS and YFSETQ. The CDR3 contains 17 residues, cysteine and phenylalanine counted. Only the CDR3 DNA stays, 51 bases, in frame from base 1.